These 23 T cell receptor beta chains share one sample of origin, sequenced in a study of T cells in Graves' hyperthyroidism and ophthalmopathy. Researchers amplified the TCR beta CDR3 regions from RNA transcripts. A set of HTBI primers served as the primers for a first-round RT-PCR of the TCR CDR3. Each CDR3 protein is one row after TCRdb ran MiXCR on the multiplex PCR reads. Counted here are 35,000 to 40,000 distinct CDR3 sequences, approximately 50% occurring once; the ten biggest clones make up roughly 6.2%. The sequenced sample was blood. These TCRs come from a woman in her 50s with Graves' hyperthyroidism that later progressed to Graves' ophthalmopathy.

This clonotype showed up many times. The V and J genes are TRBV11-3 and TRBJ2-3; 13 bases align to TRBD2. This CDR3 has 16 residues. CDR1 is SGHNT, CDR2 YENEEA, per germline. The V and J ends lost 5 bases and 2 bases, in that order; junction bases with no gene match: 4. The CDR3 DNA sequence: TGTGCCAGCAGCCGGGGACTAGCGGGATACACAGATACGCAGTATTTT. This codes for CASSRGLAGYTDTQYF.

The CDR3 DNA is TGTGCCAGCAGCGGGACAGGGGCCGACGAGCAGTACTTC. This codes for CASSGTGADEQYF. This chain connects TRBV7-9 to TRBJ2-7, with 10 bases lining up with TRBD1. V lost 5 bases, J lost 5 bases, and 3 bases stayed unmatched. The CDR3 loop spans 13 amino acids. CDR1 is SEHNR and CDR2 is FQNEAQ in the germline V gene (reference sequence).

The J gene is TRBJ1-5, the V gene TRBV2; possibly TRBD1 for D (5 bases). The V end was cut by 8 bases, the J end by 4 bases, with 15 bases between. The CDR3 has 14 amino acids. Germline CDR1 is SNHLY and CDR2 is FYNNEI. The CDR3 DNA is TGTGCCAGCGTTGAAGGGGCAGGGAATCAGCCCCAGCATTTT. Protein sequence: CASVEGAGNQPQHF.

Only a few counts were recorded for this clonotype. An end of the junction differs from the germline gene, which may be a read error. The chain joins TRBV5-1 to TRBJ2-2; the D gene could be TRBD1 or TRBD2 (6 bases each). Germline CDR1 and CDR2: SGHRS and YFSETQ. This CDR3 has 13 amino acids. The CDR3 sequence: CASSLAGTGELFF. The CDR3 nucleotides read TGTGCCAGCAGCTTGGCGGGGACAGGGGAGCTGTTTTTT. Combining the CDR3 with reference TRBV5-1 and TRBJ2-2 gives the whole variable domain KAGVTQTPRYLIKTRGQQVTLSCSPISGHRSVSWYQQTPGQGLQFLFEYFSETQRNKGNFPGRFSGRQFSNSRSEMNVSTLELGDSALYLCASSLAGTGELFFGEGSRLTVL.

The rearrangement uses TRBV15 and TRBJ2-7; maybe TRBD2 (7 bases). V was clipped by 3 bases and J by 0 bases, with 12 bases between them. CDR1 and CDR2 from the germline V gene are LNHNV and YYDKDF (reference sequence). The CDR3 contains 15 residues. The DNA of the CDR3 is TGTGCCACCAGCAGCTTGGGAGGGGGCTCCTACGAGCAGTACTTC. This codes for CATSSLGGGSYEQYF.

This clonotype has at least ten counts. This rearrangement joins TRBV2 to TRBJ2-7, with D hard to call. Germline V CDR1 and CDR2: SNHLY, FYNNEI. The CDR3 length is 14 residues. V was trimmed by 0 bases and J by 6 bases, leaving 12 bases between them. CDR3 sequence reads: CASSEALNRFEQYF. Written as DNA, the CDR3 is TGTGCCAGCAGTGAAGCGTTAAATAGGTTCGAGCAGTACTTC.

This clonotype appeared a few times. CDR3 region: CACIKGQGLDYGYTF. As DNA, the CDR3 is TGTGCCTGTATTAAAGGACAGGGATTAGACTATGGCTACACCTTC. The chain carries TRBV30 and TRBJ1-2, with 8 bases lining up with TRBD1. The V gene end was trimmed by 6 bases and the J gene end by 3 bases; junction bases not matched to a gene: 12. CDR3 length equals 15 residues. The germline V gene has CDR1 GTSNPN and CDR2 SVGIG (reference sequence).

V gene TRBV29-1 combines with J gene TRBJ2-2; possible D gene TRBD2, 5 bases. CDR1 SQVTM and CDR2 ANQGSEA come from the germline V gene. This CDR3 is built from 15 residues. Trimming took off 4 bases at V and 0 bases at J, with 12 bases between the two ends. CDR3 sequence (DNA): TGCAGCGTTGTACTAGGACCCGCGAACACCGGGGAGCTGTTTTTT. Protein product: CSVVLGPANTGELFF.

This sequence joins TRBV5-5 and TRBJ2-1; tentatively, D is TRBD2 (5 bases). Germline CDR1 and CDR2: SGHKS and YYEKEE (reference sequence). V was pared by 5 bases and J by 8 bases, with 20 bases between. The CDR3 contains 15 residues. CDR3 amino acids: CASSIGGGSHDEQFF. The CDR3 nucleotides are TGTGCCAGCAGTATTGGTGGCGGGTCTCACGATGAGCAGTTCTTC.

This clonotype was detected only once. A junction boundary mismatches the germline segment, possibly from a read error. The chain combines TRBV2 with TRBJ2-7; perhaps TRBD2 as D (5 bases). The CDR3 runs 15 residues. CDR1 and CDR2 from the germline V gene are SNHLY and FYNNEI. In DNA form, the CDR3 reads TGTGCCAGCAGTGAAGCTAATGGGAGCTCCCACGAGCAGTACTTC. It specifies CASSEANGSSHEQYF. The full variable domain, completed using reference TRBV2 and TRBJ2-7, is EPEVTQTPSHQVTQMGQEVILRCVPISNHLYFYWYRQILGQKVEFLVSFYNNEISEKSEIFDDQFSVERPDGSNFTLKIRSTKLEDSAMYFCASSEANGSSHEQYFGPGTRLTVT.

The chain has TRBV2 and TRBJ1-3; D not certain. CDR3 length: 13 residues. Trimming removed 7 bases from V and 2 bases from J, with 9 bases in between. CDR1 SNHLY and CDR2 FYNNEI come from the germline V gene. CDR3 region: CASTRGAGNTIYF. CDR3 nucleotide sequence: TGTGCCAGCACCCGGGGTGCTGGAAACACCATATATTTT.

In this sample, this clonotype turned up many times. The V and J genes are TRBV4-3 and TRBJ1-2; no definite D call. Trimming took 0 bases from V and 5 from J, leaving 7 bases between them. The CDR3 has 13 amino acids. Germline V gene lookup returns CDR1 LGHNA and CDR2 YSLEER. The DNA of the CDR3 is TGCGCCAGCAGCCAAGAACGTGGGTATGGCTACACCTTC. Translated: CASSQERGYGYTF.

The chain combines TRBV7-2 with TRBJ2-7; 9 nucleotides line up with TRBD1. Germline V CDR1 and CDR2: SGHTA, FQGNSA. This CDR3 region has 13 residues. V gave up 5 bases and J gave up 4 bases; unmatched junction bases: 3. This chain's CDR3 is CASSKQGAYEQYF. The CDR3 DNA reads TGTGCCAGCAGCAAACAGGGGGCATACGAGCAGTACTTC.

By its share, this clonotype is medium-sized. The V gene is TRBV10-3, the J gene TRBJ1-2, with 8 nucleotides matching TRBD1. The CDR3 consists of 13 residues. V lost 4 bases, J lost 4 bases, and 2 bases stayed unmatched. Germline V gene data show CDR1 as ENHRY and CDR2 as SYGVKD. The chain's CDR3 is CAISGQGSYGYTF. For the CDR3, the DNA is TGTGCCATCAGTGGACAGGGGAGCTATGGCTACACCTTC.

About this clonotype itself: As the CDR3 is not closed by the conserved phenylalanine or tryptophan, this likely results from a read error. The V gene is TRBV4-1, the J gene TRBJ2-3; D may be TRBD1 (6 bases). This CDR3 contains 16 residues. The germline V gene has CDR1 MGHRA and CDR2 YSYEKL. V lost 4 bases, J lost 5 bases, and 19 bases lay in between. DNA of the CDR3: TGCGCCAGCAGCCCCGAGGGACAACAGGGAAGAGATACGCAGTATTCT. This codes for CASSPEGQQGRDTQYS.

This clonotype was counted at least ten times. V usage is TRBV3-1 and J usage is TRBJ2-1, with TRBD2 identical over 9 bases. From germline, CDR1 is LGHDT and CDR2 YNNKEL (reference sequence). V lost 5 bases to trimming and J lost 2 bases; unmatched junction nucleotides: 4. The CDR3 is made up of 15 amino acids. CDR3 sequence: CASSYLAGAYNEQFF. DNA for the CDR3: TGTGCCAGCAGCTATTTAGCGGGGGCCTACAATGAGCAGTTCTTC.

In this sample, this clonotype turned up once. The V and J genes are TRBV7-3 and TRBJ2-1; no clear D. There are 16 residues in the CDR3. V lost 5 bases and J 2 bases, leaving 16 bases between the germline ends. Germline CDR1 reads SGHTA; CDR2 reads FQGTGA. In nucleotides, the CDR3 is TGTGCCAGCAGCCCCCGACTGGCTAGACCCTACAATGAGCAGTTCTTC. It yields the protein CASSPRLARPYNEQFF.

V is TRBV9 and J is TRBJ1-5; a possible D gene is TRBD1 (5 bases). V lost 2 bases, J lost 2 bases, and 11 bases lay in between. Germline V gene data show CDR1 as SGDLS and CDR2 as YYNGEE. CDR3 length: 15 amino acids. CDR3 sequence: CASSVMGPGNQPQHF. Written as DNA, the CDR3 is TGTGCCAGCAGCGTTATGGGGCCTGGCAATCAGCCCCAGCATTTT. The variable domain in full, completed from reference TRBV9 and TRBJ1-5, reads DSGVTQTPKHLITATGQRVTLRCSPRSGDLSVYWYQQSLDQGLQFLIQYYNGEERAKGNILERFSAQQFPDLHSELNLSSLELGDSALYFCASSVMGPGNQPQHFGDGTRLSIL.

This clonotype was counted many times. CDR3 region: CASTAGSSPLHF. As DNA, the CDR3 is TGTGCCAGCACTGCAGGGAGTTCACCCCTCCACTTT. The chain joins TRBV6-2 or TRBV6-3 to TRBJ1-6; the D gene is possibly TRBD1 (5 bases). CDR1 is MNHEY, CDR2 SVGEGT, per germline. The germline V and J ends were trimmed by 7 bases and 9 bases, with 10 bases remaining between them. The CDR3 spans 12 residues.

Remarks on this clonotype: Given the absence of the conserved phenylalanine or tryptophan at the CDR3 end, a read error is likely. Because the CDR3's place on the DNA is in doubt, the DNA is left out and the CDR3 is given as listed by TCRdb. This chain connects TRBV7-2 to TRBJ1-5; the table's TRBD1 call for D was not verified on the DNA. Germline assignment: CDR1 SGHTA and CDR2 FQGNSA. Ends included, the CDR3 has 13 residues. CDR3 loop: CASSFGTGHYEHC.

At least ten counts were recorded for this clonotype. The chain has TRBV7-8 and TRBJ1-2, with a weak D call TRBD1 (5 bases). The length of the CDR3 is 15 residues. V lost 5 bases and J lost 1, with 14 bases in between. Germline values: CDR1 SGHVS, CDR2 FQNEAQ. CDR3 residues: CASSPTRGGNYGYTF. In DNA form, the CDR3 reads TGTGCCAGCAGCCCCACCCGGGGGGGTAACTATGGCTACACCTTC.

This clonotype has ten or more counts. The CDR3 is CASSGRDSSNEKLFF. CDR3 bases: TGCGCCAGCAGCGGCCGGGACAGTTCAAATGAAAAACTGTTTTTT. The J gene is TRBJ1-4, the V gene TRBV4-3; 7 nucleotides agree with TRBD1. From germline, CDR1 is LGHNA and CDR2 YSLEER. The CDR3 runs to 15 residues. V gave up 5 bases and J gave up 5 bases; unmatched junction bases: 8.

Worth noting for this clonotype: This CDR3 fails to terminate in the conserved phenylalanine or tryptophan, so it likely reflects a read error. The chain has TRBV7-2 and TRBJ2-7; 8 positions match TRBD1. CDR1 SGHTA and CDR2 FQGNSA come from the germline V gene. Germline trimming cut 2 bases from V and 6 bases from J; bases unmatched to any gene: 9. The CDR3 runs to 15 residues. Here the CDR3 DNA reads TGTGCCAGCAGCTTATTTGGTGCAGGACAGGGCGAGCAGTACTCC. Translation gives CASSLFGAGQGEQYS.